The rows below give T cell receptor beta chains drawn from one sample of a study of cytotoxic CD8 clonotypes in ibrutinib-treated CLL. This table comes from immunoSEQ multiplex PCR, and its TCRdb copy is limited to in-frame clones, with some not included. This table holds 150,000 to 200,000 clones, roughly 84% found once. Sequenced here: PBMCs, sampled at disease progression, from a patient treated with ibrutinib. These receptors all come from a human donor with chronic lymphocytic leukemia. Each CDR3 is given with its conserved first and last residue. A D gene is named only where the DNA matches it firmly. Size is omitted from some rows. Given values are once, few, many or a class for expanded clones.

d_gene	v_gene	j_gene	abundance	CDR3nt	CDR3aa
TRBD1	TRBV5-1	TRBJ1-1	-	TGCGCCAGCAGCTCCCTCAAGGGGACAGAAGGCACTGAAGCTTTCTTT	CASSSLKGTEGTEAFF
-	TRBV14	TRBJ2-7	-	TGTGCCAGCAGCCAAGATACGGTCCAGGGAGACTCCTACGAGCAGTACTTC	CASSQDTVQGDSYEQYF
-	TRBV5-4	TRBJ1-2	-	TGTGCCAGCAGCTTGAGTCAGAGAATTAACTATGGCTACACCTTC	CASSLSQRINYGYTF
TRBD1	TRBV6-6	TRBJ2-7	-	TGTGCCAGCAGTAAACAGGGGGACTTCTACGAGCAGTACTTC	CASSKQGDFYEQYF
TRBD1	TRBV5-1	TRBJ1-3	-	TGCGCCAGCAGCTTTTTACAGGGGGCATTTGGAAACACCATATATTTT	CASSFLQGAFGNTIYF
-	TRBV19	TRBJ2-7	-	TGTGCCAGTAGTAGCCGGGATATTGTTAACGAGCAGTACTTC	CASSSRDIVNEQYF
TRBD1	TRBV6-5	TRBJ1-1	-	TGTGCCAGCAGACGTACAGACAGGGGCACTGAAGCTTTCTTT	CASRRTDRGTEAFF
-	TRBV11-2	TRBJ2-1	-	TGTGCCAGCAGCTTAGTAGGGGGGCTCAATTTCTGGACCAATGAGCAGTTCTTC	CASSLVGGLNFWTNEQFF
TRBD2	TRBV5-1	TRBJ2-1	-	TGCGCCAGCGGAGGGACTAGCGGCTACAATGAGCAGTTCTTC	CASGGTSGYNEQFF
TRBD2	TRBV4-1	TRBJ2-7	once	TGCGCCAGCAGCCAAGCGGGGACTAGCAACTCCTACGAGCAGTACTTC	CASSQAGTSNSYEQYF
TRBD2	TRBV7-2	TRBJ2-2	-	TGTGCCAGCAGCTTAGCGGCGGGAGGGGACACCGGGGAGCTGTTTTTT	CASSLAAGGDTGELFF
-	TRBV11-1	TRBJ1-1	-	TGTGCCAGCAGCTTAGGTCCAGGGCGGACTGAAGCTTTCTTT	CASSLGPGRTEAFF
-	TRBV25-1	TRBJ2-1	-	TGTGCCAGCAGTGGACAGAGAGCAGAGCAGTTCTTC	CASSGQRAEQFF
-	TRBV7-3	TRBJ1-1	-	TGTGCCAGCGGTATGGCGGAAGGGTTGGCTTTCTTT	CASGMAEGLAFF
TRBD2	TRBV29-1	TRBJ2-1	once	TGCAGCGTTGGCGGATGGCGGGAGGACTACTACAATGAGCAGTTCTTC	CSVGGWREDYYNEQFF
-	TRBV19	TRBJ1-5	-	TGTGCCAGTAGTATAGCAGATCAGCCCCAGCATTTT	CASSIADQPQHF
-	TRBV5-4	TRBJ2-1	-	TGTGCCAGCAGCCGCGCCGGGGTATTCAATGAGCAGTTCTTC	CASSRAGVFNEQFF
TRBD2	TRBV2	TRBJ2-1	-	TGTGCCAGCAGCTCCATCTGGCGGGAGTCACACAATGAGCAGTTCTTC	CASSSIWRESHNEQFF
-	TRBV5-1	TRBJ1-2	few	TGCGCCAGCAGCACCGGACAGTCCTATGGCTACACCTTC	CASSTGQSYGYTF
TRBD2	TRBV10-3	TRBJ2-1	few	TGTGCCATCAGTGAGTGGGGACTAGCGGGCAATGAGCAGTTCTTC	CAISEWGLAGNEQFF
-	TRBV19	TRBJ2-7	few	TGTGCCAGTAGTTCGCCTCCAGGGGACCCTCGGGAGCAGTACTTC	CASSSPPGDPREQYF